These 27 T cell receptor beta chains came from one sample sequenced in a study of long-term antiretroviral therapy in people with HIV. A v3.0 immunoSEQ assay was performed at survey level. Data came from immunoSEQ multiplex PCR; TCRdb stores just in-frame clones and leaves some out. This repertoire shows about 28,000 clones, 65% to 85% found once; its top ten account for 5.5% to 7%. This material consisted of unsorted PBMCs, taken 0.4 years after starting antiretroviral therapy. These receptors came from a man younger than 30 with HIV.

The V and J genes are TRBV5-3 and TRBJ1-2; D is unclear. TRBV5-3 carries the ORF label, with uncertain function. This CDR3 comprises 11 residues. V lost 4 bases to trimming and J lost 8 bases, with 9 bases between them. The chain's CDR3 is CARSPVWGYTF. CDR3 DNA sequence: TGTGCCAGAAGCCCGGTGTGGGGCTACACCTTC.

The chain carries TRBV28 and TRBJ2-1, with TRBD1 matching over 7 bases. The CDR3 is 13 residues long. Germline assignment: CDR1 MDHEN and CDR2 SYDVKM. Trimming took 10 bases from V and 1 from J; bases not matched to a gene: 4. In DNA, the CDR3 is TGTGCCATTGACAGGGCTTCCTACAATGAGCAGTTCTTC. Translation gives CAIDRASYNEQFF.

V is TRBV5-1 and J is TRBJ2-1; D is undetermined. The ends were cut back, 3 bases at V and 7 bases at J, with 8 bases in the middle. Germline V gene sequence: CDR1 SGHRS, CDR2 YFSETQ. This CDR3 has 12 residues. CDR3 coding DNA: TGCGCCAGCAGCTCAACGTGGAATGAGCAGTTCTTC. Translation: CASSSTWNEQFF. The full variable domain, with the rest looked up from reference TRBV5-1 and TRBJ2-1, is KAGVTQTPRYLIKTRGQQVTLSCSPISGHRSVSWYQQTPGQGLQFLFEYFSETQRNKGNFPGRFSGRQFSNSRSEMNVSTLELGDSALYLCASSSTWNEQFFGPGTRLTVL.

V is TRBV5-6 and J is TRBJ2-1; D is perhaps TRBD2 (6 bases). Germline-derived CDR1 and CDR2 are SGHDT and YYEEEE. CDR3 size: 15 residues. Between the trimmed V and J ends, which lost 0 bases and 2 bases, there was a span of 9 bases. The CDR3 spells CASSLGGGTYNEQFF. CDR3 nucleotide sequence: TGTGCCAGCAGCTTGGGTGGGGGGACCTACAATGAGCAGTTCTTC. The entire variable domain, with the rest obtained from reference TRBV5-6 and TRBJ2-1, is as follows: DAGVTQSPTHLIKTRGQQVTLRCSPKSGHDTVSWYQQALGQGPQFIFQYYEEEERQRGNFPDRFSGHQFPNYSSELNVNALLLGDSALYLCASSLGGGTYNEQFFGPGTRLTVL.

The rearrangement uses TRBV5-6 and TRBJ1-1; possibly TRBD1 for D (5 bases). This CDR3 region has 12 residues. Looked up from germline, CDR1 is SGHDT and CDR2 is YYEEEE. Trimming cost V 6 bases and J 9 bases, with 15 bases left between them. The CDR3 reads CASTLGGLKAFF. The CDR3 DNA reads TGTGCCAGCACCCTGGGGGGATTGAAAGCTTTCTTT.

The chain combines TRBV27 with TRBJ1-1; 9 nucleotides align to TRBD1. The trim removed 3 bases at V and 4 bases at J, leaving 6 bases unmatched. From germline, CDR1 is MNHEY and CDR2 SMNVEV (reference sequence). The CDR3 consists of 15 residues. The DNA of the CDR3 is TGTGCCAGCAGTTTCTCCGGGACAGGGAGCACTGAAGCTTTCTTT. It yields the protein CASSFSGTGSTEAFF.

The V call is TRBV27, the J call TRBJ2-7; D gene unclear. In germline, CDR1 is MNHEY, CDR2 SMNVEV (reference sequence). Trimming cost V 4 bases and J 0 bases, with 7 bases left between them. The CDR3 is 13 residues long. CDR3 sequence: CASSSADSYEQYF. In DNA, the CDR3 is TGTGCCAGCAGTTCGGCGGACTCCTACGAGCAGTACTTC.

V usage is TRBV19 and J usage is TRBJ2-7; D call uncertain. The V end lost 10 bases, the J end lost 4 bases, and 11 bases lay between the germline ends. CDR3 length: 11 amino acids. Germline lookup yields CDR1 LNHDA and CDR2 SQIVND (reference sequence). The CDR3 protein is CATSARYEQYF. The CDR3 nucleotides are TGTGCCACTTCAGCCAGGTACGAGCAGTACTTC.

This chain links TRBV6-5 with TRBJ2-7; TRBD1 matches at 9 bases. The CDR3 extends over 16 amino acids. Germline V gene sequence: CDR1 MNHEY, CDR2 SVGAGI. Unmatched junction bases numbered 6, after V lost 3 bases and J lost 0 bases. The CDR3 loop is CASSYRGTGTSYEQYF. In DNA, the CDR3 is TGTGCCAGCAGTTATCGGGGGACAGGGACCTCCTACGAGCAGTACTTC.

The rearrangement joins TRBV2 to TRBJ2-7; 11 bases agree with TRBD2. This CDR3 comprises 15 residues. CDR1 and CDR2 (germline): SNHLY, FYNNEI. V dropped 6 bases and J dropped 5; count of bases not matched to a gene: 9. The CDR3 reads CASRLTSGSRHEQYF. In nucleotides, the CDR3 is TGTGCCAGCAGACTAACTAGCGGGAGTCGTCACGAGCAGTACTTC.

The V call is TRBV6-6, the J call TRBJ1-1; tentatively, D is TRBD1 (5 bases). The V end lost 2 bases, the J end lost 3 bases, and 16 bases lay between the germline ends. The CDR3 runs 16 residues. Germline CDR1 MNHNY, CDR2 SVGAGI (reference sequence). The CDR3 loop is CASSYGQGNRYTEAFF. The CDR3 bases are TGTGCCAGCAGTTACGGGCAGGGAAATAGGTACACTGAAGCTTTCTTT.

V usage is TRBV10-3 and J usage is TRBJ2-7, with 7 nucleotides matching TRBD2. The V gene end was trimmed by 4 bases and the J gene end by 6 bases; junction bases not matched to a gene: 6. The CDR3 extends over 13 amino acids. Germline CDR1 and CDR2: ENHRY and SYGVKD. The CDR3: CAISGGGEIEQYF. For the CDR3, the DNA is TGTGCCATCAGTGGGGGGGGAGAGATCGAGCAGTACTTC.

The chain joins TRBV6-5 to TRBJ2-7; weak D call: TRBD1 (6 bases). There are 14 residues in the CDR3. V was pared by 3 bases and J by 4 bases, with 13 bases between. CDR1 is MNHEY and CDR2 is SVGAGI in the germline V gene. The CDR3 coding sequence is TGTGCCAGCAGTTATGGGTTGGGGGCTTACGAGCAGTACTTC. Translated, it gives CASSYGLGAYEQYF.

This chain links TRBV28 with TRBJ2-5, with a tentative D call TRBD2 (6 bases). This CDR3 contains 16 residues. Trimming took off 5 bases at V and 3 bases at J, with 19 bases between the two ends. CDR1 and CDR2 from the germline V gene are MDHEN and SYDVKM. The CDR3 spells CASSAMGYGGKETQYF. The DNA for the CDR3 is TGTGCCAGCAGTGCGATGGGATACGGGGGAAAAGAGACCCAGTACTTC.

This sequence joins TRBV27 and TRBJ2-2; 7 bases fit TRBD2. This CDR3 comprises 16 residues. The V gene end was trimmed by 4 bases and the J gene end by 7 bases; junction bases not matched to a gene: 12. Germline V gene sequence: CDR1 MNHEY, CDR2 SMNVEV (reference sequence). CDR3 sequence reads: CASSSYPSGGNGELFF. The CDR3 DNA sequence: TGTGCCAGCAGTTCCTACCCCTCGGGAGGAAACGGGGAGCTGTTTTTT.

The chain recombines TRBV5-4 with TRBJ1-3; D gene unclear. CDR1 is SGHNT and CDR2 is YYREEE in the germline V gene (reference sequence). This CDR3 is built from 13 residues. Trimming removed 4 bases at V and 0 bases at J, with 5 bases between. CDR3 loop: CASSLYSGNTIYF. CDR3 DNA: TGTGCCAGCAGCCTATACTCTGGAAACACCATATATTTT.

The chain is built from TRBV21-1 and TRBJ2-2; the table names TRBD2, a call not compared with the DNA. TRBV21-1 has pseudogene status. The CDR3 sequence is 18 residues long. The CDR3 sequence is CASSKVGLLRYNTGELFF. For the CDR3, the DNA is TGTGCCAGCAGCAAAGTCGGACTTTTGAGGTATAACACCGGGGAGCTGTTTTTT.

V is TRBV9 and J is TRBJ2-2; possible D gene TRBD2, 5 bases. The CDR3 is 15 residues long. Germline loops: CDR1 SGDLS, CDR2 YYNGEE. The V end was cut by 4 bases, the J end by 3 bases, with 13 bases between. CDR3 amino acids: CASSPPVRDTGELFF. CDR3 sequence (DNA): TGTGCCAGCAGCCCGCCGGTGCGGGACACCGGGGAGCTGTTTTTT.

V gene TRBV19 combines with J gene TRBJ1-1; no clear D. Trimming removed 8 bases at V and 3 bases at J, with 16 bases between. CDR1 is LNHDA, CDR2 SQIVND, per germline (reference sequence). There are 14 residues in the CDR3. CDR3 protein: CASSHPGSDTEAFF. CDR3 in DNA: TGTGCCAGTTCCCATCCGGGGTCGGACACTGAAGCTTTCTTT.

As regards this clone: One end of the junction is discordant with germline, which a read error may explain. The chain is built from TRBV9 and TRBJ1-1; D unresolved. Germline values: CDR1 SGDLS, CDR2 YYNGEE. The CDR3 totals 16 residues. The CDR3 sequence: CASSVAPGVSNPEAFF. The CDR3 DNA reads TGTGCCAGCAGCGTAGCCCCTGGGGTTTCGAACCCTGAAGCTTTCTTT.

This clone was recorded once. V gene TRBV13 combines with J gene TRBJ2-1, with D hard to call. The germline V and J ends were trimmed by 5 bases and 9 bases, with 11 bases remaining between them. Germline lookup yields CDR1 PRHDT and CDR2 FYEKMQ (reference sequence). This CDR3 spans 12 amino acids. The DNA of the CDR3 is TGTGCCAGCAGCCCCCCGCCGGGTGAGCAGTTCTTC. This sequence encodes CASSPPPGEQFF.

The J gene is TRBJ2-1, the V gene TRBV19; TRBD2 agrees at 12 bases. CDR3 length equals 14 residues. J was trimmed by 9 bases and V by 7 bases; bases with no gene match: 7. Germline V gives CDR1 LNHDA, CDR2 SQIVND (reference sequence). CDR3: CASMGASGGVEQFF. The CDR3 region has the DNA TGTGCCAGTATGGGGGCTAGCGGGGGGGTTGAGCAGTTCTTC.

This chain connects TRBV5-1 to TRBJ1-1; D perhaps matches TRBD1 (5 bases). Germline assignment: CDR1 SGHRS and CDR2 YFSETQ. The germline V and J ends were trimmed by 4 bases and 1 base, with 14 bases remaining between them. CDR3 length: 15 amino acids. The CDR3 DNA is TGCGCCAGCAGCACTCTAGGGGATTGGAACACTGAAGCTTTCTTT. Amino acids: CASSTLGDWNTEAFF.

The rearrangement uses TRBV5-1 and TRBJ2-1; D might be TRBD1 (5 bases). Trimming left V 5 bases short and J 3 bases short, with 15 bases between. Germline V lookup: CDR1 SGHRS, CDR2 YFSETQ. CDR3 size: 15 residues. The CDR3 DNA reads as TGCGCCAGCAGGTTAAGGACATCGATCTACAATGAGCAGTTCTTC. This codes for CASRLRTSIYNEQFF.

This clone has a handful of counts. V is TRBV4-1 and J is TRBJ1-6; D remains ambiguous. CDR1 and CDR2 from the germline V gene are MGHRA and YSYEKL. The V end was cut by 0 bases, the J end by 9 bases, with 18 bases between. CDR3 length: 17 amino acids. CDR3: CASSQDEGEGRGSPLHF. CDR3 DNA: TGCGCCAGCAGCCAAGATGAGGGAGAGGGAAGAGGTTCACCCCTCCACTTT.

The gene calls are TRBV28 and TRBJ1-3, with D uncertain. Germline CDR1 MDHEN, CDR2 SYDVKM. Trimming stripped 5 bases from V and 2 bases from J, with 10 bases between. CDR3 size: 14 residues. CDR3 sequence (DNA): TGTGCCAGCAGTAACCCTCAACCTGGAAACACCATATATTTT. Residues: CASSNPQPGNTIYF.

The chain employs TRBV7-9 and TRBJ1-5, with 8 bases matching TRBD1. V trimming: 1 base; J trimming: 4 bases; junction bases outside the gene matches: 6. The CDR3 extends over 16 amino acids. CDR1 is SEHNR, CDR2 FQNEAQ, per germline (reference sequence). The CDR3 DNA follows: TGTGCCAGCAGCTTAGAGGACAGGGATCGTAATCAGCCCCAGCATTTT. Encoded protein: CASSLEDRDRNQPQHF.